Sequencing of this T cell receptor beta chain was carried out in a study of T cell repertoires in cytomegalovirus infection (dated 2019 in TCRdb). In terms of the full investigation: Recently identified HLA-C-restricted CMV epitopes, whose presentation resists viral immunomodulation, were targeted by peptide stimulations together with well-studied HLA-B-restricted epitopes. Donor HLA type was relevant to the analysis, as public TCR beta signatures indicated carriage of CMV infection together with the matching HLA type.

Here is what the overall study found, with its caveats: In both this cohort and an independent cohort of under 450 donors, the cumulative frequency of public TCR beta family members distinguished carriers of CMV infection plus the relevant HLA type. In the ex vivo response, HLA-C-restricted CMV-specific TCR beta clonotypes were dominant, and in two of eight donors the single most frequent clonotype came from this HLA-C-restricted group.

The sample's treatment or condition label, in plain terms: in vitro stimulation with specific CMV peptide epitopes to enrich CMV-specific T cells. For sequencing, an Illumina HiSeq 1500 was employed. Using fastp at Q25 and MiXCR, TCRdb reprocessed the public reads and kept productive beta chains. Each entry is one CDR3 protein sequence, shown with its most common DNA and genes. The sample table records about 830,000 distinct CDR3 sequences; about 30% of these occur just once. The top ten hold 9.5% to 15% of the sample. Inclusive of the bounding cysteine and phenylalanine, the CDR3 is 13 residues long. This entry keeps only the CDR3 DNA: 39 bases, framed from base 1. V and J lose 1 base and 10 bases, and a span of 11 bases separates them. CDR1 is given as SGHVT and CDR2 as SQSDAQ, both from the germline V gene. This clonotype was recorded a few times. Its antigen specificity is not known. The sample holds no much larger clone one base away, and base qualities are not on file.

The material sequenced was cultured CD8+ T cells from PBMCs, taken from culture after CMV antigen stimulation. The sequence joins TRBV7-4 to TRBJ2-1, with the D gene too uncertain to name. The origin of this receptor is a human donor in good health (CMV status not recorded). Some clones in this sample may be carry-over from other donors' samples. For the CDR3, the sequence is CASSLGAVREQFF. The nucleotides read TGTGCCAGCAGCTTAGGCGCGGTCAGGGAGCAGTTCTTC. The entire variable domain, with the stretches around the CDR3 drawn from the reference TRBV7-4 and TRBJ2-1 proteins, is GAGVSQSPRYKVAKRGRDVALRCDSISGHVTLYWYRQTLGQGSEVLTYSQSDAQRDKSGRPSGRFSAERPERSVSTLKIQRTEQGDSAVYLCASSLGAVREQFFGPGTRLTVL.